The rows below give T cell receptor beta chains drawn from one sample of a study of response to subunit inactivated influenza vaccine. TCRdb ran MiXCR on the RT-PCR reads and lists one entry per CDR3 protein. The table has roughly 500,000 distinct CDR3 sequences, about 25% seen once; the top ten hold approximately 2%. The sequencing used CD4+ T cells sorted from PBMCs, collected more than 4 days after vaccination. The receptors originated from a man between 50 and 59 years old who received an inactivated influenza vaccine. Both conserved end residues are part of each CDR3. Each record gives: D gene, clone size, V gene, J gene, CDR3 protein, CDR3 DNA. A D gene is named only where the DNA matches it firmly. Rows may omit the clone size; those that give it use once, few, many or a size class.

>NA|NA|TRBV5-6|TRBJ2-5
CASSSLSGQETQYF
TGTGCCAGCAGCTCCCTCTCAGGACAAGAGACCCAGTACTTC
>NA|NA|TRBV29-1|TRBJ2-1
CSVAPMDNEQFF
TGCAGCGTTGCACCTATGGACAATGAGCAGTTCTTC
>NA|NA|TRBV25-1|TRBJ2-7
CASSDLGRSYEQYF
TGTGCCAGCAGTGACCTGGGACGCTCCTACGAGCAGTACTTC
>TRBD2|NA|TRBV7-2|TRBJ2-3
CASSLVSGATRHTQYF
TGTGCCAGCAGCTTGGTTAGCGGGGCGACCCGGCATACGCAGTATTTT
>NA|NA|TRBV7-9|TRBJ2-1
CASSYGLTGNEQFF
TGTGCCAGCAGCTACGGACTGACTGGGAATGAGCAGTTCTTC
>TRBD1|few|TRBV12-3/TRBV12-4|TRBJ1-4
CASSGDRFPTNEKLFF
TGTGCCAGCAGTGGGGACAGGTTTCCAACTAATGAAAAACTGTTTTTT
>TRBD2|many|TRBV12-5|TRBJ2-1
CASAPPGRAGNEQFF
TGTGCTAGTGCCCCTCCCGGGAGGGCTGGCAATGAGCAGTTCTTC
>NA|NA|TRBV6-2/TRBV6-3|TRBJ2-7
CASAPSPYEQYF
TGTGCCAGCGCTCCTTCGCCCTACGAGCAGTACTTC
>NA|NA|TRBV4-2|TRBJ1-2
CASSQGPGDYGYTF
TGTGCCAGCAGCCAAGGCCCTGGGGATTATGGCTACACCTTC
>NA|many|TRBV18|TRBJ2-7
CASSPRGSDEQYF
TGTGCCAGCTCACCCCGGGGTAGCGACGAGCAGTACTTC
>TRBD2|few|TRBV20-1|TRBJ2-5
CSANSQLAGAIQETQYF
TGCAGTGCAAATTCGCAACTAGCGGGGGCGATCCAAGAGACCCAGTACTTC
>NA|NA|TRBV20-1|TRBJ2-7
CSALRAGYEQYF
TGCAGTGCTTTACGGGCGGGCTACGAGCAGTACTTC
>TRBD2|NA|TRBV15|TRBJ2-4
CATSPPSGLLGNIQYF
TGTGCCACCAGCCCTCCTAGCGGGCTCTTAGGGAACATTCAGTACTTC
>TRBD2|NA|TRBV4-2|TRBJ2-3
CASSQEGLLAGGTDTQYF
TGTGCCAGCAGCCAAGAGGGGTTACTAGCGGGAGGTACAGATACGCAGTATTTT
>NA|few|TRBV4-1|TRBJ1-1
CASSQDRLGVNTEAFF
TGCGCCAGCAGCCAAGACAGGTTAGGGGTGAACACTGAAGCTTTCTTT
>NA|NA|TRBV10-1|TRBJ2-6
CASSEGNITSGANVLTF
TGCGCCAGCAGTGAAGGTAACATAACCTCTGGGGCCAACGTCCTGACTTTC
>TRBD2|NA|TRBV20-1|TRBJ2-1
CSAEPGTSYNEQFF
TGCAGTGCCGAACCAGGGACTAGCTACAATGAGCAGTTCTTC
>NA|NA|TRBV5-1|TRBJ2-5
CASSGGTPQETQYF
TGCGCCAGCAGCGGGGGGACGCCCCAAGAGACCCAGTACTTC
>NA|NA|TRBV4-1|TRBJ2-1
CASSQETGWYNEQFF
TGCGCCAGCAGCCAAGAGACCGGGTGGTACAATGAGCAGTTCTTC
>NA|few|TRBV7-2|TRBJ2-1
CASSLVKENEQFF
TGTGCCAGCAGCTTAGTCAAAGAGAATGAGCAGTTCTTC
>TRBD1|NA|TRBV24-1|TRBJ1-2
CATSDTGGANYGYTF
TGTGCCACCAGTGACACAGGGGGCGCCAACTATGGCTACACCTTC
>TRBD2|few|TRBV4-2|TRBJ2-3
CASSQGLAGGKDTQYF
TGTGCCAGCAGCCAAGGGCTAGCGGGGGGTAAGGATACGCAGTATTTT
>NA|NA|TRBV6-5|TRBJ2-7
CASSYGLGNPTYEQYF
TGTGCCAGCAGTTACGGTCTGGGGAACCCCACCTACGAGCAGTACTTC
>NA|NA|TRBV18|TRBJ2-2
CASSPRPQGGTGELFF
TGTGCCAGCTCACCAAGACCCCAGGGCGGCACCGGGGAGCTGTTTTTT
>TRBD1|few|TRBV6-1|TRBJ1-5
CASRFRGESNQPQHF
TGTGCCAGCAGATTCAGGGGGGAGAGCAATCAGCCCCAGCATTTT
>NA|few|TRBV14|TRBJ1-1
CASSHPGSLNTEAFF
TGTGCCAGCAGCCATCCAGGGTCGTTGAACACTGAAGCTTTCTTT
>NA|NA|TRBV6-5|TRBJ2-7
CASSYQGTSYEQYF
TGTGCCAGCAGTTACCAAGGGACCTCCTACGAGCAGTACTTC
>NA|NA|TRBV7-2|TRBJ2-7
CASSLEVGPNEQYF
TGTGCCAGCAGCTTAGAAGTGGGGCCTAACGAGCAGTACTTC
>TRBD2|NA|TRBV7-9|TRBJ2-3
CASSLLSGRTDTQYF
TGTGCCAGCAGCTTACTCAGCGGGAGAACAGATACGCAGTATTTT
>TRBD1|few|TRBV5-1|TRBJ2-5
CASSLRGQGAMETQYF
TGCGCCAGCAGCTTGCGGGGTCAGGGGGCGATGGAGACCCAGTACTTC
>NA|NA|TRBV7-8|TRBJ2-7
CASSPQSYYEQYF
TGTGCCAGCAGTCCTCAGAGTTACTACGAGCAGTACTTC
>NA|NA|TRBV6-2/TRBV6-3|TRBJ2-7
CASSSTADAGREQYF
TGTGCCAGCAGTTCGACAGCGGACGCCGGTCGGGAGCAGTACTTC
>TRBD1|few|TRBV20-1|TRBJ2-7
CSARTPGQGAQEQYF
TGCAGTGCTAGGACCCCGGGACAGGGGGCGCAAGAGCAGTACTTC